This T cell receptor beta chain was sequenced for a study of OX40 agonist ivuxolimab in advanced cancers. For context, the study as a whole: Ivuxolimab was an agonistic, fully human IgG2 monoclonal antibody directed against OX40 (CD134), a costimulatory receptor. Of the approximately 54 patients in dose escalation, about 20 had hepatocellular carcinoma, roughly 15 had melanoma, 9 had renal cell carcinoma and 9 had head and neck cancer. Intravenous ivuxolimab was administered to patients every 2 weeks at six dose levels: 0.01, 0.1, 0.3, 1.5, 3 and 10 mg/kg. Prior anti-PD-1, anti-PD-L1 or anti-CTLA-4 therapy was permitted, and checkpoint inhibitors had been received by around 39% of dose-escalation patients. Three dose-escalation patients achieved partial responses, one with hepatocellular carcinoma and two with cutaneous melanoma. In the dose-escalation cohort, roughly four fifths of patients were male, and the mean age was approximately 60 years, with a range of 23 to 79. Peripheral TCRbeta sequencing aimed to test whether ivuxolimab altered TCR sequence diversity and caused clonal T-cell expansion. The paper reports the monotherapy dose-escalation portion (N = 52 patients) of the phase I ivuxolimab trial.

The trial excluded patients who had a history of autoimmune disease or were on systemic immunosuppression. Peripheral blood for TCR sequencing was collected from all dose cohorts at baseline, on cycle 4 day 1, and on cycle 7 day 1. Samples were obtained from an open-label, multicenter, first-in-human phase I dose-escalation trial of ivuxolimab. Adults with locally advanced or metastatic head and neck squamous cell, hepatocellular, melanoma or renal cell carcinoma were enrolled in the trial. Before TCR sequencing, CD4+ and CD8+ T cells were separately sorted from peripheral blood. A note on this clone: Its antigen is not yet known. Qualities for individual bases were not recorded, and no much larger clone is one base off.

At the junction V is shortened by 1 base and J by 3 bases, with 10 bases in between. There are 15 amino acids in the CDR3, from cysteine to phenylalanine inclusive. The sequence is cut down to CDR3 DNA, 45 bases in frame from base 1. From a lookup of the germline V gene, CDR1 and CDR2 are SGHDN and FVKESK. The full study reports these points: At doses of 0.1 to 3.0 mg/kg, clonal expansion of both CD4+ and CD8+ T cells in blood was seen between baseline and week 6. Low levels of normalized T-cell clonal expansion were also shown by some nonresponding patients. After ivuxolimab, expanded clones were on average more numerous among CD8+ T cells than among CD4+ T cells. In the 0.1-3.0 mg/kg groups, partial responders were among the patients with the lowest normalized peripheral clonal expansion, particularly in CD8+ T cells. Which antigens the clonally expanded peripheral T cells were specific for was not determined.

For sequencing of the TCRbeta CDR3 region, genomic DNA was extracted from the sorted cells. The immunoSEQ Assay was used for sequencing of TCRbeta CDR3 regions. TCRdb carries this immuneACCESS record with in-frame sequences only. Its versions omit some clonotypes, under half of them owing to an unresolved V gene in the studies checked, with the rest unexplained. The sample table shows about 32,000 clones, and around nine tenths are seen once. In total, the top ten clones hold about 25% of the sample. The chain is assembled from TRBV14 and TRBJ2-4; matching of 5 bases hints at TRBD2 as the D gene. Material: CD4+ or CD8+ T cells sorted from blood, obtained in a trial of the OX40 agonist ivuxolimab. The source is an adult with an advanced solid tumor such as melanoma, head and neck, liver or kidney cancer. The base sequence is TGTGCCAGCAGCCAAGGGGCCGGGGACAAAAACATTCAGTACTTC. This codes for CASSQGAGDKNIQYF.